These 5 T cell receptor beta chains share one sample of origin, sequenced in a study of PD-1 blockade in classical Hodgkin lymphoma. The table came from immunoSEQ multiplex PCR; TCRdb's copy has only in-frame clones and leaves some out. The data hold tens of thousands of clones, with more than 90% observed a single time. After autologous stem cell transplantation all patients relapsed, and prior brentuximab vedotin exposure differed between cohorts. The sequences come from peripheral blood mononuclear cells (PBMCs), collected at baseline. Source of these receptors: a human donor with classical Hodgkin lymphoma.

This chain links TRBV10-3 with TRBJ1-2; TRBD1 matches 7 bases. Losses at the gene ends were 10 bases for V and 2 bases for J; bases not matched to a gene: 10. This CDR3 is 14 amino acids long. Germline V CDR1 and CDR2: ENHRY, SYGVKD. CDR3 amino acids: CASGWTGTNYGYTF. The CDR3 DNA reads TGTGCCAGCGGATGGACAGGTACCAACTATGGCTACACCTTC.

This chain connects TRBV7-2 to TRBJ2-1; TRBD2 is a possible D gene (5 bases). The CDR3 is 13 residues long. CDR1 and CDR2 from the germline V gene are SGHTA and FQGNSA. With 6 bases removed from V and 8 bases from J, the gap between germline ends came to 14 bases. Written as DNA, the CDR3 is TGTGCCAGCAGTCCCCTAGCTGGCCATGAGCAGTTCTTC. It is translated as CASSPLAGHEQFF.

This sequence joins TRBV5-4 and TRBJ1-1, with 8 nucleotides matching TRBD1. V shed 4 bases and J 3 bases; nucleotides not matched to a gene: 11. The CDR3 has 16 residues. The germline gives CDR1 SGHNT, CDR2 YYREEE (reference sequence). This chain's CDR3 is CASSTHGQGRYTEAFF. CDR3 DNA sequence: TGTGCCAGCAGCACCCACGGACAGGGTAGATACACTGAAGCTTTCTTT.

This chain uses TRBV18 with TRBJ1-1, with 7 bases fitting TRBD1. The ends lost 2 bases at V and 8 bases at J; junction bases unmatched: 5. The CDR3 consists of 13 residues. Germline V CDR1 and CDR2: KGHSH, LQKENI. The CDR3 nucleotides are TGTGCCAGCTCACCATTGACAGGGACAGAAGCTTTCTTT. Its protein product is CASSPLTGTEAFF.

The rearrangement joins TRBV10-3 to TRBJ2-1; 9 positions match TRBD2. The CDR3 contains 14 residues. With V trimmed by 2 bases and J by 6 bases, 2 bases remained unmatched. Germline lookup yields CDR1 ENHRY and CDR2 SYGVKD. The CDR3 region is CAISEIAGVNEQFF. DNA of the CDR3: TGTGCCATCAGTGAGATAGCGGGAGTCAATGAGCAGTTCTTC.